This passage covers 18 T cell receptor beta chains from one sample sequenced in a study of sequential checkpoint blockade in melanoma. Treatment meaning: randomized to nivolumab then ipilimumab (arm A) or the reverse (arm B). Sequencing used immunoSEQ multiplex PCR; TCRdb keeps in-frame clones, though not all of them. The sample contains 40,000 or so clones, around four fifths of which appear only once. Sequencing used CD8+ T cells sorted from blood (inferred from file names), obtained from a patient given nivolumab and ipilimumab in sequence. These receptors were collected from a human donor with melanoma.

V usage is TRBV14 and J usage is TRBJ1-1, with D possibly TRBD1 on 6 matching bases. Per germline, CDR1 SGHDN and CDR2 FVKESK. V was cut by 3 bases and J by 1 base, with 12 bases left in between. The length of the CDR3 is 15 residues. CDR3 sequence (DNA): TGTGCCAGCAGCCATCCCGGGACATCGAACACTGAAGCTTTCTTT. Its protein is CASSHPGTSNTEAFF.

The rearrangement links TRBV7-9 to TRBJ2-5; unclear D gene. CDR3 length: 12 residues. Germline V gene data show CDR1 as SEHNR and CDR2 as FQNEAQ (reference sequence). V was pared by 1 base and J by 7 bases, with 7 bases between. The CDR3 reads CASSLGRRTQYF. Here the CDR3 DNA reads TGTGCCAGCAGCTTAGGGCGGAGGACCCAGTACTTC.

The chain recombines TRBV7-9 with TRBJ2-1, with a possible D match to TRBD1 (5 bases). CDR1 and CDR2 (germline): SEHNR, FQNEAQ (reference sequence). Trimming pared 5 bases from V and 6 bases from J, leaving 17 bases between. There are 15 residues in the CDR3. The CDR3: CASSPQGWMVNEQFF. The DNA for the CDR3 is TGTGCCAGCAGCCCGCAGGGATGGATGGTCAATGAGCAGTTCTTC.

The rearrangement joins TRBV27 to TRBJ2-7; possibly TRBD2 for D (5 bases). Germline CDR1 reads MNHEY; CDR2 reads SMNVEV (reference sequence). The V end lost 11 bases, the J end lost 12 bases, and 23 bases lay between the germline ends. CDR3 length: 12 residues. CDR3 residues: CARRRATYEGYF. DNA of the CDR3: TGTGCCCGCCGAAGGGCTACCTACGAGGGGTACTTC.

The V call is TRBV9, the J call TRBJ2-7, with D maybe TRBD2 (6 bases). Germline assignment: CDR1 SGDLS and CDR2 YYNGEE. The V end lost 3 bases, the J end lost 2 bases, and 15 bases lay between the germline ends. The CDR3 loop spans 15 amino acids. The CDR3 protein is CASSGGKGNPYEQYF. The CDR3 DNA reads as TGTGCCAGCAGCGGCGGGAAAGGGAACCCCTACGAGCAGTACTTC.

The chain links TRBV4-1 to TRBJ2-7, with D hard to call. The germline V and J ends were trimmed by 0 bases and 4 bases, with 16 bases remaining between them. This CDR3 region has 16 residues. CDR1 MGHRA and CDR2 YSYEKL come from the germline V gene. The DNA of the CDR3 is TGCGCCAGCAGCCAAGATTGGGCTCTGGCACAATACGAGCAGTACTTC. This sequence encodes CASSQDWALAQYEQYF.

This chain connects TRBV4-1 to TRBJ1-5; D unresolved. Germline CDR1 reads MGHRA; CDR2 reads YSYEKL. This CDR3 spans 15 amino acids. Trimming took 5 bases from V and 3 from J, leaving 14 bases between them. The CDR3 reads CASSATEDLNQPQHF. In DNA, the CDR3 is TGCGCCAGCAGCGCAACGGAGGATCTCAATCAGCCCCAGCATTTT.

V usage is TRBV6-5 and J usage is TRBJ1-1; D uncertain. Germline CDR1 reads MNHEY; CDR2 reads SVGAGI. The CDR3 has 14 residues. Trimming stripped 4 bases from V and 1 base from J, with 10 bases between. As DNA, the CDR3 is TGTGCCAGCAGTTTGGCGGGGTCGAACACTGAAGCTTTCTTT. Translating gives CASSLAGSNTEAFF.

The genes are TRBV27 and TRBJ2-5; tentatively, D is TRBD1 (6 bases). The DNA matches TRBJ2-7 better at its end, which makes the J call doubtful. There are 15 residues in the CDR3. The V gene's germline CDR1 is MNHEY and CDR2 SMNVEV (reference sequence). The CDR3 protein is CASRDPDSPTYEQYF. The CDR3 DNA follows: TGTGCCAGCAGAGACCCGGACAGCCCTACCTACGAGCAGTACTTC.

The V call is TRBV27, the J call TRBJ1-1, with 7 bases matching TRBD1. V shed 5 bases and J 10 bases; nucleotides not matched to a gene: 13. Germline V CDR1 and CDR2: MNHEY, SMNVEV (reference sequence). This CDR3 comprises 14 residues. CDR3 in amino acids: CASSPPGQPYVAFF. CDR3 nucleotides: TGTGCCAGCAGTCCTCCGGGACAGCCTTACGTAGCTTTCTTT.

This chain joins TRBV27 and TRBJ2-7; D not resolved. The V end lost 4 bases, the J end lost 2 bases, and 12 bases lay between the germline ends. Germline CDR1 is MNHEY and CDR2 is SMNVEV (reference sequence). CDR3 length: 14 amino acids. CDR3 bases: TGTGCCAGCAGTTCCTCTGCCGGTGCCTACGAGCAGTACTTC. Translated, it gives CASSSSAGAYEQYF.

The V gene is TRBV5-8, the J gene TRBJ1-5, with 9 positions matching TRBD1. Losses at the gene ends were 3 bases for V and 5 bases for J; bases not matched to a gene: 3. This CDR3 comprises 14 residues. Germline CDR1 reads SGHTS; CDR2 reads YDEGEE. Here the CDR3 DNA reads TGTGCCAGCAGCTCGGACAGGGGAGATCAGCCCCAGCATTTT. Amino acid sequence: CASSSDRGDQPQHF.

The chain has TRBV9 and TRBJ2-7; 12 nucleotides match TRBD1. The junction had 16 bases not matched to a gene; V was cut back by 5 bases and J by 7 bases. The V gene's germline CDR1 is SGDLS and CDR2 YYNGEE. This CDR3 is 17 amino acids long. The CDR3 DNA sequence: TGTGCCAGCAGTCACCGGGACCCGGGACAGGGGGCTTATGAGCAGTACTTC. It yields the protein CASSHRDPGQGAYEQYF.

This clone showed up just once. V is TRBV5-1 and J is TRBJ2-7, with 7 positions matching TRBD1. The CDR3 loop spans 16 amino acids. With 3 bases clipped from V and 7 bases from J, the junction kept 16 bases outside the gene matches. Germline CDR1 and CDR2: SGHRS and YFSETQ. CDR3: CASSSMTGTDGREQYF. CDR3 nucleotides: TGCGCCAGCAGCTCGATGACCGGGACAGACGGAAGGGAGCAGTACTTC.

V usage is TRBV6-1 and J usage is TRBJ1-1; 8 bases are shared with TRBD1. The germline CDR1 and CDR2 sequences are MNHNS and SASEGT. V shed 4 bases and J 1 base; nucleotides not matched to a gene: 2. This CDR3 contains 14 residues. The CDR3 is CASSVGQGNTEAFF. CDR3 sequence (DNA): TGTGCCAGCAGTGTAGGACAGGGGAACACTGAAGCTTTCTTT.

This clone is medium-sized. The chain combines TRBV6-4 with TRBJ2-2; D may be TRBD1 (6 bases). The CDR3 runs to 15 residues. Germline loops: CDR1 MRHNA, CDR2 SNTAGT. Trimming pared 3 bases from V and 0 bases from J, leaving 8 bases between. The CDR3 DNA follows: TGTGCCAGCAGTGAAAGGGACACGAACACCGGGGAGCTGTTTTTT. This gives the protein CASSERDTNTGELFF.

The chain recombines TRBV6-5 with TRBJ1-2, with D unresolved. Germline CDR1 reads MNHEY; CDR2 reads SVGAGI. This CDR3 region has 13 residues. Trimming stripped 5 bases from V and 2 bases from J, with 9 bases between. DNA for the CDR3: TGTGCCAGCAGTGTTCAGATCAACTATGGCTACACCTTC. Translating it yields CASSVQINYGYTF.

The rearrangement uses TRBV6-1 and TRBJ2-2; D remains ambiguous. This CDR3 comprises 14 residues. Germline V gene data show CDR1 as MNHNS and CDR2 as SASEGT. V lost 10 bases, J lost 2 bases, and 14 bases lay in between. CDR3 sequence reads: CATSVPPNTGELFF. The DNA of the CDR3 is TGTGCCACCTCGGTGCCCCCTAACACCGGGGAGCTGTTTTTT.